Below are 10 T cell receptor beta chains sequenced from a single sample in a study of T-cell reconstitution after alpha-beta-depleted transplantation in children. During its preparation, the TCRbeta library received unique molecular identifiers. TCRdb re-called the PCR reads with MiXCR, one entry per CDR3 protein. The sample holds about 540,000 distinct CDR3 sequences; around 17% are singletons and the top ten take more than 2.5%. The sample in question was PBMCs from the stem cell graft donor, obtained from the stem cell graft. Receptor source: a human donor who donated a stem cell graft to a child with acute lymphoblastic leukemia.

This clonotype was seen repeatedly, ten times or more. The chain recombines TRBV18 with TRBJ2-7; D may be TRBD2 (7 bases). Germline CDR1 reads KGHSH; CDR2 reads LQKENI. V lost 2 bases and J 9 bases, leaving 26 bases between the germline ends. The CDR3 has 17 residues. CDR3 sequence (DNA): TGTGCCAGCTCACCAGAGGGAGGCGGGGGCCCTACTCGCGGGCAGTACTTC. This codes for CASSPEGGGGPTRGQYF.

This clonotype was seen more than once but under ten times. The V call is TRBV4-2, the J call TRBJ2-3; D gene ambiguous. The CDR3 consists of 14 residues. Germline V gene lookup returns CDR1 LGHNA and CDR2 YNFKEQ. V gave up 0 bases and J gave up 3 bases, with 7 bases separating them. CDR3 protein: CASSQDSGTDTQYF. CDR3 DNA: TGTGCCAGCAGCCAAGATTCCGGGACAGATACGCAGTATTTT.

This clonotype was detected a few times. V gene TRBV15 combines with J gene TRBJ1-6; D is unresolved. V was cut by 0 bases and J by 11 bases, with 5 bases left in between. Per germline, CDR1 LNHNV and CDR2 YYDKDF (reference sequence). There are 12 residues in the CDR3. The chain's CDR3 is CATSRDKTPLHF. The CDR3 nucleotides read TGTGCCACCAGCAGAGATAAGACACCCCTCCACTTT.

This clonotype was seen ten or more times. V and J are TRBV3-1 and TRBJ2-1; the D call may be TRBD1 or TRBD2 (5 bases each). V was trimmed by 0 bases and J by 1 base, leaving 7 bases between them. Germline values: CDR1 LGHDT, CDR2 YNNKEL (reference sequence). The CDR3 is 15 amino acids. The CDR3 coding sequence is TGTGCCAGCAGCCAAGAATGGGGGTCCTACAATGAGCAGTTCTTC. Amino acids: CASSQEWGSYNEQFF.

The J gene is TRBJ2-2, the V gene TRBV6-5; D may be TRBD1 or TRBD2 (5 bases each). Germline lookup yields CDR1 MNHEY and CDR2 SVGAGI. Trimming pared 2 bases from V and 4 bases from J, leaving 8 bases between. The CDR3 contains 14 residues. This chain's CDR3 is CASSYAGTTGELFF. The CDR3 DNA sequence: TGTGCCAGCAGTTACGCAGGGACCACCGGGGAGCTGTTTTTT.

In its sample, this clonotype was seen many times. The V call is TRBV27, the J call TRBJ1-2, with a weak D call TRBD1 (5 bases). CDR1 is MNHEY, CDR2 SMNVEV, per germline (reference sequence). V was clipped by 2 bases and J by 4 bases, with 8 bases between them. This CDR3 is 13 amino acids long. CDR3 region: CASSLTGSYGYTF. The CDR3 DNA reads TGTGCCAGCAGTTTAACAGGAAGCTATGGCTACACCTTC.

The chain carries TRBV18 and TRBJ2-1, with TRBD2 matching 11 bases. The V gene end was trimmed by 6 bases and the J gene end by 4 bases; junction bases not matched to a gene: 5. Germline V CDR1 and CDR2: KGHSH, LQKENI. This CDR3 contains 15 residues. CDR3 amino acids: CASSKLAGGYNEQFF. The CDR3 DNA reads TGTGCCAGCTCTAAGCTAGCGGGAGGTTACAATGAGCAGTTCTTC.

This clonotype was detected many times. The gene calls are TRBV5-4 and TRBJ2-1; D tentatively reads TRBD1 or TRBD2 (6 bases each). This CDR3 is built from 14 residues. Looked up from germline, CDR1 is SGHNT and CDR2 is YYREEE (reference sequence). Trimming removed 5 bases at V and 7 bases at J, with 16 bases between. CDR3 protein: CASRRGASKNEQFF. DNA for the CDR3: TGTGCCAGCAGGAGGGGGGCCTCTAAAAATGAGCAGTTCTTC.

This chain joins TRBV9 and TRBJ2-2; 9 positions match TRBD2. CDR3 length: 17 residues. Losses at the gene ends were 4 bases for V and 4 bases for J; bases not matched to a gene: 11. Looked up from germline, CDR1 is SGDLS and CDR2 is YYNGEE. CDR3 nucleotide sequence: TGTGCCAGCAGCTTACCCGCGACTAGCGGATTCACCGGGGAGCTGTTTTTT. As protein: CASSLPATSGFTGELFF.

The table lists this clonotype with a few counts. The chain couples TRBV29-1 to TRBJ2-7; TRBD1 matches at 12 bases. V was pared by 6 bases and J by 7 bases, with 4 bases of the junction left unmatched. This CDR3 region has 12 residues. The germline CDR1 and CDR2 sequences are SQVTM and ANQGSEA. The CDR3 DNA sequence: TGCAGCGTGGGACAGGGGGCCGATGAGCAGTACTTC. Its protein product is CSVGQGADEQYF.